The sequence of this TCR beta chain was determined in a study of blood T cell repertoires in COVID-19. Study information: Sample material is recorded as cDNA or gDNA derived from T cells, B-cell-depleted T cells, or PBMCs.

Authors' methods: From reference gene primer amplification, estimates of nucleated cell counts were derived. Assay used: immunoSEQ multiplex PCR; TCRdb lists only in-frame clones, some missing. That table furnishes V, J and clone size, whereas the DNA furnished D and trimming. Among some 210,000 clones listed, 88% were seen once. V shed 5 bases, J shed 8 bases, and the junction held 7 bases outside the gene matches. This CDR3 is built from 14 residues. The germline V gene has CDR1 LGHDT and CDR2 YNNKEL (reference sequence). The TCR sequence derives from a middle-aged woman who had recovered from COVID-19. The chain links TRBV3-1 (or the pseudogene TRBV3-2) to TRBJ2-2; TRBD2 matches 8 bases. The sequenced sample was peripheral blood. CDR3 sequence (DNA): TGTGCCAGCAGCACCCGGACTAGCTCGGGGGAGCTGTTTTTT. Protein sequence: CASSTRTSSGELFF.